The 25 T cell receptor beta chains below come from one sample, sequenced in a study of circulating tumor DNA in untreated peripheral T-cell lymphoma. Profiled with immunoSEQ multiplex PCR; TCRdb holds only in-frame clones, not every one. The sample carries 2,400 or so clones, about four fifths recorded once. Specimen: tumor tissue. The receptors stem from a human donor with peripheral T-cell lymphoma.

The chain has TRBV7-2 and TRBJ2-3; D unclear. The CDR3 sequence is 13 residues long. The V gene's germline CDR1 is SGHTA and CDR2 FQGNSA. V was trimmed by 5 bases and J by 8 bases, leaving 14 bases between them. The CDR3: CASSLDGSGTQYF. The DNA of the CDR3 is TGTGCCAGCAGCCTCGATGGCTCGGGTACGCAGTATTTT.

The J gene is TRBJ1-6, the V gene TRBV5-1; 7 bases match TRBD1. CDR1 SGHRS and CDR2 YFSETQ come from the germline V gene. This CDR3 has 14 amino acids. Unmatched junction bases numbered 8, after V lost 5 bases and J lost 9 bases. CDR3 region: CASRPRGLGSPLHF. The DNA for the CDR3 is TGCGCCAGCAGACCTAGGGGGCTCGGTTCACCCCTCCACTTT.

This rearrangement joins TRBV18 to TRBJ2-1; tentative D call: TRBD1 (6 bases). The CDR3 length is 15 residues. CDR1 and CDR2 (germline): KGHSH, LQKENI. V shed 3 bases and J shed 5 bases, with 14 bases lying between them. The CDR3 coding sequence is TGTGCCAGCTCACCTCAAGGGGGTTTGGACAATGAGCAGTTCTTC. Translated, it gives CASSPQGGLDNEQFF. Full variable domain (rest looked up from reference TRBV18 and TRBJ2-1): NAGVMQNPRHLVRRRGQEARLRCSPMKGHSHVYWYRQLPEEGLKFMVYLQKENIIDESGMPKERFSAEFPKEGPSILRIQQVVRGDSAAYFCASSPQGGLDNEQFFGPGTRLTVL.

The chain links TRBV19 to TRBJ1-5; 7 nucleotides line up with TRBD1. CDR3 size: 15 residues. The V gene's germline CDR1 is LNHDA and CDR2 SQIVND (reference sequence). V lost 6 bases and J lost 3; bases outside the gene matches: 8. CDR3 loop: CASRRQGSNNQPQHF. DNA of the CDR3: TGTGCCAGTAGGAGACAGGGTAGTAACAATCAGCCCCAGCATTTT.

The chain has TRBV28 and TRBJ2-7; possibly TRBD2 for D (6 bases). V lost 6 bases, J lost 6 bases, and 18 bases lay in between. Looked up from germline, CDR1 is MDHEN and CDR2 is SYDVKM. The length of the CDR3 is 14 residues. As DNA, the CDR3 is TGTGCCAGCAGCCTTGGAGGGCCTGTGGGCGAGCAGTACTTC. Translated, it gives CASSLGGPVGEQYF.

CDR3 in amino acids: CASSLLDTGELFF. For the CDR3, the DNA is TGTGCCAGCAGTTTATTGGACACCGGGGAGCTGTTTTTT. The chain is built from TRBV28 and TRBJ2-2; no clear D gene. V gave up 1 base and J gave up 3 bases, with 3 bases separating them. The CDR3 is 13 amino acids. Germline V gene data show CDR1 as MDHEN and CDR2 as SYDVKM.

V and J are TRBV6-8 and TRBJ2-3; 9 positions agree with TRBD2. Germline values: CDR1 MNHGY, CDR2 SAAAGT. The V and J ends lost 6 bases and 6 bases, in that order; junction bases with no gene match: 10. CDR3 length: 15 amino acids. As DNA, the CDR3 is TGTGCCAGCAGCGTTAGCGGGAGACGATCCGATACGCAGTATTTT. Translation: CASSVSGRRSDTQYF.

The rearrangement uses TRBV11-3 and TRBJ1-2; 10 bases are a match to TRBD1. Germline CDR1 is SGHNT and CDR2 is YENEEA. The J segment lost 3 bases and the V segment lost 5 bases, leaving 3 bases of the junction unmatched. This CDR3 comprises 14 residues. CDR3 residues: CASSQGTGDYGYTF. CDR3 coding DNA: TGTGCCAGCAGCCAGGGGACAGGGGACTATGGCTACACCTTC.

This clone was counted a few times. This sequence joins TRBV15 and TRBJ1-1; a weak D match, TRBD1 (6 bases). Germline lookup yields CDR1 LNHNV and CDR2 YYDKDF (reference sequence). V was trimmed by 5 bases and J by 5 bases, leaving 18 bases between them. This CDR3 is 15 amino acids long. The CDR3 DNA follows: TGTGCCACCAGCTTCTCTCGGGGGCCGGGAACTGAAGCTTTCTTT. It is translated as CATSFSRGPGTEAFF.

This chain links TRBV11-3 with TRBJ2-5, with TRBD1 matching 8 bases. Losses at the gene ends were 3 bases for V and 5 bases for J; bases not matched to a gene: 5. The CDR3 has 14 residues. In germline, CDR1 is SGHNT, CDR2 YENEEA. The CDR3 DNA reads TGTGCCAGCAGCTTTTCAGGGGGCCTGGAGACCCAGTACTTC. Translation: CASSFSGGLETQYF. Full variable domain (rest looked up from reference TRBV11-3 and TRBJ2-5): EAGVVQSPRYKIIEKKQPVAFWCNPISGHNTLYWYLQNLGQGPELLIRYENEEAVDDSQLPKDRFSAERLKGVDSTLKIQPAELGDSAVYLCASSFSGGLETQYFGPGTRLLVL.

The chain has TRBV6-8 and TRBJ2-2; TRBD1 agrees at 12 bases. Germline V lookup: CDR1 MNHGY, CDR2 SAAAGT. V was pared by 6 bases and J by 6 bases, with 2 bases of the junction left unmatched. This CDR3 comprises 14 residues. In DNA form, the CDR3 reads TGTGCCAGCAGGGGACAGGGGGCTCCCGGGGAGCTGTTTTTT. Protein: CASRGQGAPGELFF.

The chain links TRBV23-1 to TRBJ2-7; 7 nucleotides align to TRBD2. TRBV23-1 is filed as an ORF, its function uncertain. V dropped 6 bases and J dropped 3; count of bases not matched to a gene: 5. The CDR3 runs 13 residues. The CDR3 coding sequence is TGCGCCAGCAGCCGGGGGGTAGGCTACGAGCAGTACTTC. This translates into CASSRGVGYEQYF.

The J gene is TRBJ2-2, the V gene TRBV4-1; a possible D gene is TRBD2 (6 bases). CDR1 is MGHRA and CDR2 is YSYEKL in the germline V gene. V was cut by 2 bases and J by 1 base, with 11 bases left in between. The CDR3 consists of 16 residues. The CDR3 here is CASSQRSAGNTGELFF. CDR3 coding DNA: TGCGCCAGCAGCCAAAGGTCAGCGGGGAACACCGGGGAGCTGTTTTTT.

This chain uses TRBV11-3 with TRBJ2-3; D remains unclear. V lost 1 base and J 0 bases, leaving 8 bases between the germline ends. Germline CDR1 and CDR2: SGHNT and YENEEA. This CDR3 is 15 amino acids long. The CDR3 here is CASSLVWASTDTQYF. In DNA, the CDR3 is TGTGCCAGCAGCTTAGTCTGGGCCAGCACAGATACGCAGTATTTT.

This clone has a handful of counts. The chain couples TRBV12-5 to TRBJ1-1, with D hard to call. The CDR3 extends over 14 amino acids. The germline V and J ends were trimmed by 7 bases and 4 bases, with 16 bases remaining between them. Germline V gene lookup returns CDR1 LGHNT and CDR2 FRNRAP. The CDR3 DNA sequence: TGTGCTAGTGCCCCCGGAACGAGGAGCACTGAAGCTTTCTTT. Residues: CASAPGTRSTEAFF.

This chain connects TRBV18 to TRBJ2-2; D is undetermined. The germline gives CDR1 KGHSH, CDR2 LQKENI. The V end lost 3 bases, the J end lost 3 bases, and 2 bases lay between the germline ends. The CDR3 consists of 12 residues. In DNA form, the CDR3 reads TGTGCCAGCTCACCGGACACCGGGGAGCTGTTTTTT. Its translation is CASSPDTGELFF.

The CDR3 loop reads CASNNRGGLVGSPLHF. Written as DNA, the CDR3 is TGTGCCAGCAACAACAGGGGAGGACTCGTAGGTTCACCCCTCCACTTT. V usage is TRBV19 and J usage is TRBJ1-6; 7 positions match TRBD1. The germline CDR1 and CDR2 sequences are LNHDA and SQIVND (reference sequence). J lost 9 bases, V lost 9 bases, and 17 bases had no gene match. The CDR3 spans 16 residues.

In DNA form, the CDR3 reads TGTGCCAGTAGTATAGGGACTCCTAGCACAGATACGCAGTATTTT. It yields the protein CASSIGTPSTDTQYF. The chain links TRBV19 to TRBJ2-3, with D maybe TRBD2 (5 bases). Germline V gives CDR1 LNHDA, CDR2 SQIVND (reference sequence). This CDR3 has 15 amino acids. V lost 1 base to trimming and J lost 0 bases, with 8 bases between them.

The sample holds one count of this clone. The chain recombines TRBV28 with TRBJ2-1, with 8 bases identical to TRBD2. The CDR3 is 16 amino acids. Trimming removed 8 bases from V and 6 bases from J; junction bases left unmatched: 15. Germline V gives CDR1 MDHEN, CDR2 SYDVKM. DNA of the CDR3: TGTGCCAGCGCTGGGTCCGGGACTAGAGGGGGCAATGAGCAGTTCTTC. It yields the protein CASAGSGTRGGNEQFF.

This rearrangement joins TRBV5-1 to TRBJ2-1, with TRBD1 matching over 8 bases. Germline CDR1 and CDR2: SGHRS and YFSETQ. V gave up 7 bases and J gave up 6 bases; unmatched junction bases: 12. The CDR3 consists of 15 residues. In DNA form, the CDR3 reads TGCGCCAGCCGTAACGACAGGGGATTGGGCAATGAGCAGTTCTTC. The encoded protein is CASRNDRGLGNEQFF.

The chain uses TRBV11-3 and TRBJ1-2; D is ambiguous. Looked up from germline, CDR1 is SGHNT and CDR2 is YENEEA. The CDR3 consists of 14 residues. The V gene lost 5 bases and the J gene lost 7 bases, with 17 bases spanning the gap. The CDR3 DNA reads TGTGCCAGCAGCCTCCTGCGGGGAGCGGGTGGCTACACCTTC. This codes for CASSLLRGAGGYTF.

The chain is built from TRBV5-1 and TRBJ1-5, with D possibly being TRBD1 (5 bases). This CDR3 is built from 14 residues. Germline-derived CDR1 and CDR2 are SGHRS and YFSETQ. Trimming cost V 5 bases and J 5 bases, with 14 bases left between them. Here the CDR3 DNA reads TGCGCCAGCAGTGCCGGGACCCAGGATCAGCCCCAGCATTTT. It yields the protein CASSAGTQDQPQHF. The variable domain in full, completed from reference TRBV5-1 and TRBJ1-5, reads KAGVTQTPRYLIKTRGQQVTLSCSPISGHRSVSWYQQTPGQGLQFLFEYFSETQRNKGNFPGRFSGRQFSNSRSEMNVSTLELGDSALYLCASSAGTQDQPQHFGDGTRLSIL.

The chain employs TRBV28 and TRBJ1-2, with D uncertain. The CDR3 has 12 residues. The V gene lost 3 bases and the J gene lost 4 bases, with 6 bases spanning the gap. Germline V gene sequence: CDR1 MDHEN, CDR2 SYDVKM. The CDR3 reads CASSFGPYGYTF. In DNA, the CDR3 is TGTGCCAGCAGTTTCGGGCCCTATGGCTACACCTTC.

V and J are TRBV5-1 and TRBJ1-2, with D uncertain. The V end was cut by 0 bases, the J end by 5 bases, with 14 bases between. The CDR3 sequence is 15 residues long. Germline CDR1 reads SGHRS; CDR2 reads YFSETQ. The CDR3 sequence is CASSLDPAGMYGYTF. CDR3 nucleotides: TGCGCCAGCAGCTTGGACCCAGCCGGGATGTATGGCTACACCTTC.

The chain has TRBV2 and TRBJ2-3; D gene unclear. Germline loops: CDR1 SNHLY, CDR2 FYNNEI. V shed 5 bases and J shed 5 bases, with 20 bases lying between them. CDR3 size: 16 residues. As DNA, the CDR3 is TGTGCCAGCAGTTCTACTACGATCCAGGCCCGAGATACGCAGTATTTT. Amino acids: CASSSTTIQARDTQYF.